The 8 T cell receptor beta chains presented below share a single source sample, sequenced in a study of shared clonotypes between healthy human individuals. Sequencing used immunoSEQ multiplex PCR; TCRdb keeps in-frame clones, though not all of them. This table has more than 2,000,000 clones, around 90% appearing once. What was sequenced was naive CD4+ T cells sorted from blood. Subset of the sample: CD45RA+ positively selected. Every receptor here comes from a man younger than 35 in good health.

This clone came up once. This sequence joins TRBV7-8 and TRBJ1-5, with a tentative D call TRBD1 (6 bases). CDR3 length: 14 residues. Germline V CDR1 and CDR2: SGHVS, FQNEAQ. Trimming took 5 bases from V and 9 from J, leaving 17 bases between them. CDR3 loop: CASSTRDTGWPQHF. The CDR3 nucleotides are TGTGCCAGCAGCACCCGGGACACCGGATGGCCCCAGCATTTT. Full variable domain (rest looked up from reference TRBV7-8 and TRBJ1-5): GAGVSQSPRYKVAKRGQDVALRCDPISGHVSLFWYQQALGQGPEFLTYFQNEAQLDKSGLPSDRFFAERPEGSVSTLKIQRTQQEDSAVYLCASSTRDTGWPQHFGDGTRLSIL.

V gene TRBV7-2 combines with J gene TRBJ2-1, with D uncertain. The germline V gene encodes CDR1 SGHTA and CDR2 FQGNSA. V dropped 1 base and J dropped 10 bases, with 5 bases sitting between them. CDR3 length: 11 residues. Here the CDR3 DNA reads TGTGCCAGCAGCTTAGACCAAGAGCAGTTCTTC. Translation gives CASSLDQEQFF.

The rearrangement links TRBV18 to TRBJ1-3; no firm D call. CDR1 is KGHSH, CDR2 LQKENI, per germline. This CDR3 is built from 15 residues. The V end lost 4 bases, the J end lost 0 bases, and 10 bases lay between the germline ends. CDR3: CASSQDGNSGNTIYF. The CDR3 nucleotides are TGTGCCAGCTCACAAGACGGAAACTCTGGAAACACCATATATTTT.

As regards this clone: Additional DNA sequences in this sample encode the identical CDR3. The chain links TRBV19 to TRBJ2-5; 9 bases match TRBD1. The J segment lost 5 bases and the V segment lost 2 bases, leaving 3 bases of the junction unmatched. The germline gives CDR1 LNHDA, CDR2 SQIVND (reference sequence). This CDR3 contains 14 residues. The CDR3 sequence: CASSITGGRETQYF. CDR3 nucleotides: TGTGCCAGTAGTATAACAGGGGGCAGGGAGACCCAGTACTTC.

This clone came up once. The gene calls are TRBV6-6 and TRBJ2-7; no clear D gene. The germline gives CDR1 MNHNY, CDR2 SVGAGI (reference sequence). The CDR3 length is 11 residues. Trimming stripped 4 bases from V and 4 bases from J, with 5 bases between. CDR3 bases: TGTGCCAGCAGTTTCGTATACGAGCAGTACTTC. Its protein product is CASSFVYEQYF.

The J gene is TRBJ1-2, the V gene TRBV28; 11 bases fit TRBD1. From germline, CDR1 is MDHEN and CDR2 SYDVKM. CDR3 length: 16 amino acids. Unmatched junction bases numbered 9, after V lost 5 bases and J lost 4 bases. The CDR3 bases are TGTGCCAGCAGTCCACCCGGGACAGGGGGGGTCTATGGCTACACCTTC. Amino acids: CASSPPGTGGVYGYTF.

V usage is TRBV7-9 and J usage is TRBJ2-5; 7 bases are shared with TRBD1. This CDR3 has 14 residues. V was clipped by 2 bases and J by 2 bases; unmatched bases: 2. In germline, CDR1 is SEHNR, CDR2 FQNEAQ (reference sequence). In nucleotides, the CDR3 is TGTGCCAGCAGCTTACAACAGGGGCAAGAGACCCAGTACTTC. Residues: CASSLQQGQETQYF.

The gene calls are TRBV30 and TRBJ1-5; D remains ambiguous. The CDR3 runs 14 residues. V lost 1 base to trimming and J lost 7 bases, with 14 bases between them. The germline V gene encodes CDR1 GTSNPN and CDR2 SVGIG (reference sequence). The CDR3 sequence: CAWSGGDPKQPQHF. The CDR3 nucleotides read TGTGCCTGGAGTGGCGGCGACCCAAAGCAGCCCCAGCATTTT.